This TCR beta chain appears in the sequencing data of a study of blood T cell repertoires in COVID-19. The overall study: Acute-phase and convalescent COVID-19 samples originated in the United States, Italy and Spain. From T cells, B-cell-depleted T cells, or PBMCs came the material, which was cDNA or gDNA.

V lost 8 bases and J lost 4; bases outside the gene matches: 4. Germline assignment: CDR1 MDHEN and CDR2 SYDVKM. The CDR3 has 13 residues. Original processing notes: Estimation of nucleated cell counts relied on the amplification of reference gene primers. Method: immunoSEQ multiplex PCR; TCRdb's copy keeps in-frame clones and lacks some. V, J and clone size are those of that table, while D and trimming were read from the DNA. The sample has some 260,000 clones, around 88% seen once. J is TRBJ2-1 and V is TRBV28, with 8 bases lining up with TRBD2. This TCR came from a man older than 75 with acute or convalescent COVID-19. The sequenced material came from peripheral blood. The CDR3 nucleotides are TGTGCCAGCGGAGAGCGGGGGTACAATGAGCAGTTCTTC. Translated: CASGERGYNEQFF.